The entry below gives a single T cell receptor beta chain sequence along with its context. Its binding antigen is unknown. The input lacks base qualities; no much larger clone sits a single base away. Patients with a history of autoimmune disease or receiving systemic immunosuppression were excluded from the trial. Peripheral blood for TCR sequencing was collected from all dose cohorts at baseline, on cycle 4 day 1, and on cycle 7 day 1. Samples were obtained from an open-label, multicenter, first-in-human phase I dose-escalation trial of ivuxolimab. The trial enrolled adults with locally advanced or metastatic head and neck squamous cell, hepatocellular, melanoma or renal cell carcinoma. Before TCR sequencing, CD4+ and CD8+ T cells were separately sorted from peripheral blood. This specimen comes from a study of OX40 agonist ivuxolimab in advanced cancers. With regard to the full study: The costimulatory receptor OX40 (CD134) was targeted by ivuxolimab, a fully human IgG2 agonistic monoclonal antibody. The paper describes the monotherapy dose-escalation part (N = 52 patients) of the phase I trial of ivuxolimab. The point of sequencing TCRbeta in the periphery was to test whether ivuxolimab changed TCR sequence diversity and drove clonal T-cell expansion. Patients were allowed to have had prior anti-PD-1, anti-PD-L1 or anti-CTLA-4 therapy, and 40% of the dose-escalation patients had previously received checkpoint inhibitors. Intravenous ivuxolimab was administered to patients every 2 weeks at six dose levels: 0.01, 0.1, 0.3, 1.5, 3 and 10 mg/kg. In the dose-escalation cohort, over 65% of patients were male, and the mean age was approximately 64 years, with a range of about 23 to 90. Of the approximately 53 patients in dose escalation, approximately 20 had hepatocellular carcinoma, around 15 had melanoma, 9 had renal cell carcinoma and 9 had head and neck cancer. Partial responses occurred in three dose-escalation patients: two with cutaneous melanoma and one with hepatocellular carcinoma. Study-wide findings and limitations: After ivuxolimab, more expanded clones were found on average in CD8+ T cells than in CD4+ T cells. Low levels of normalized T-cell clonal expansion were also shown by some nonresponding patients. At doses of 0.1 to 3.0 mg/kg, clonal expansion of both CD4+ and CD8+ blood T cells was observed from baseline to week 6. Antigen specificity was not determined for the clonally expanded peripheral T cells. In the 0.1-3.0 mg/kg groups, partial responders had among the lowest normalized peripheral clonal expansion, particularly in CD8+ T cells.

From V the trimming removes 3 bases and from J it removes 6 bases, while the gene matches leave 13 bases of the junction unaccounted for. Reading from cysteine to phenylalanine, the CDR3 counts 15 amino acids. CDR3 DNA only is kept here, 45 bases in frame from base 1. Based on the germline V gene (reference sequence), the CDR1 and CDR2 sequences are GTSNPN and SVGIG. To sequence the TCRbeta CDR3 region, genomic DNA was isolated from the sorted cells. TCRbeta CDR3 regions were sequenced using the immunoSEQ Assay. TCRdb's version of the immuneACCESS table is confined to in-frame rearrangements and falls short of the full clone set. An unresolved V gene accounts for under half of the shortfall where checked; the remainder is of unknown origin. The sample records roughly 60,000 clones, roughly 83% of which are singletons. The biggest ten clones account for around 2.5% of the sample.

The sequence was obtained from an adult with an advanced solid tumor such as melanoma, head and neck, liver or kidney cancer. The chain was built from TRBV30 and TRBJ2-7, and TRBD2 matches 8 of the central bases. The sample here was CD4+ or CD8+ T cells sorted from blood, taken in a trial of the OX40 agonist ivuxolimab. This receptor has the CDR3 CAWSGPGTRRIEQYF. The nucleotide sequence is TGTGCCTGGAGCGGCCCGGGGACTAGGCGGATCGAGCAGTACTTC. The CDR3 plus the reference TRBV30 and TRBJ2-7 genes for the other parts give the full variable domain: SQTIHQWPATLVQPVGSPLSLECTVEGTSNPNLYWYRQAAGRGLQLLFYSVGIGQISSEVPQNLSASRPQDRQFILSSKKLLLSDSGFYLCAWSGPGTRRIEQYFGPGTRLTVT.